The clone carrying this TCR beta chain was seen only once. This entry is derived from a study of cytomegalovirus exposure and HLA in healthy donors. 13 Jbeta primers and 60 Vbeta primers were used for the PCR. Profiled with immunoSEQ multiplex PCR; TCRdb holds only in-frame clones, not every one. The table shows about 130,000 clones, with approximately 63% occurring only once. The source material was PBMCs. This TCR came from a woman in her sixties or seventies in good health and CMV-seropositive.

CDR3 in amino acids: CASSSESPGYGYTF. In nucleotides, the CDR3 is TGTGCCAGCAGTTCGGAGAGTCCCGGCTATGGCTACACCTTC. This chain joins TRBV28 and TRBJ1-2; no clear D gene. This CDR3 region has 14 residues. From germline, CDR1 is MDHEN and CDR2 SYDVKM. V dropped 4 bases and J dropped 4 bases, with 13 bases sitting between them.